The 12 T cell receptor beta chains given below trace back to one sample, sequenced in a study of T cell responses to AZD1222 COVID-19 vaccine. Assay used: immunoSEQ multiplex PCR; TCRdb lists only in-frame clones, some missing. In the table there are 95,000 to 100,000 clones, approximately 87% of which are singletons. Sequences were derived from peripheral blood, sampled 28 days after the second AZD1222 dose. The receptors originated from an adult who received the AZD1222 COVID-19 vaccine.

This clone was found a few times. The J gene is TRBJ1-1, the V gene TRBV23-1, with D unresolved. TRBV23-1 is placed among ORFs of uncertain function. The CDR3 is made up of 13 amino acids. The ends were cut back, 11 bases at V and 2 bases at J, with 15 bases in the middle. Written as DNA, the CDR3 is TGCGCCCCCTACCCGCAGTCAAACACTGAAGCTTTCTTT. It specifies CAPYPQSNTEAFF.

V gene TRBV10-3 combines with J gene TRBJ1-2; 10 bases match TRBD1. Trimming removed 4 bases from V and 6 bases from J; junction bases left unmatched: 8. Germline values: CDR1 ENHRY, CDR2 SYGVKD. The CDR3 runs to 15 residues. Written as DNA, the CDR3 is TGTGCCATCAGTGGCAAGGACAGGGGGTCAGATGGCTACACCTTC. It translates to CAISGKDRGSDGYTF.

V gene TRBV29-1 combines with J gene TRBJ2-2; either TRBD1 or TRBD2 may fit D (6 bases each). Germline values: CDR1 SQVTM, CDR2 ANQGSEA. The CDR3 is 14 amino acids. V lost 4 bases, J lost 0 bases, and 9 bases lay in between. The CDR3 reads CSVVEGANTGELFF. In DNA, the CDR3 is TGCAGCGTTGTGGAGGGGGCGAACACCGGGGAGCTGTTTTTT.

This sequence joins TRBV6-5 and TRBJ2-7, with no clear D. CDR1 and CDR2 from the germline V gene are MNHEY and SVGAGI. Trimming shortened V by 0 bases and J by 4 bases, and 10 bases separated the two germline ends. The CDR3 is 14 amino acids. CDR3 bases: TGTGCCAGCAGTTACTCGATCCCGTCTTACGAGCAGTACTTC. Protein product: CASSYSIPSYEQYF.

CDR3 amino acids: CASRLRTSGIYEQYF. CDR3 bases: TGTGCCAGCAGATTAAGGACTAGCGGGATCTACGAGCAGTACTTC. The chain uses TRBV7-2 and TRBJ2-7; 12 bases are a match to TRBD2. Germline lookup yields CDR1 SGHTA and CDR2 FQGNSA. This CDR3 has 15 residues. With 6 bases clipped from V and 3 bases from J, the junction kept 6 bases outside the gene matches.

The V call is TRBV28, the J call TRBJ1-1; D possibly corresponds to TRBD1 (5 bases). Germline values: CDR1 MDHEN, CDR2 SYDVKM. The CDR3 totals 16 residues. The ends were cut back, 3 bases at V and 0 bases at J, with 14 bases in the middle. CDR3 protein: CASSLGQGGMNTEAFF. The CDR3 nucleotides are TGTGCCAGCAGTTTGGGTCAGGGTGGGATGAACACTGAAGCTTTCTTT. The whole variable domain, remainder taken from reference TRBV28 and TRBJ1-1, is DVKVTQSSRYLVKRTGEKVFLECVQDMDHENMFWYRQDPGLGLRLIYFSYDVKMKEKGDIPEGYSVSREKKERFSLILESASTNQTSMYLCASSLGQGGMNTEAFFGQGTRLTVV.

This clone has just one count. The CDR3 region is CAISESTRDSYGYTF. DNA of the CDR3: TGTGCCATCAGTGAGTCTACCCGGGACAGCTATGGCTACACCTTC. The chain combines TRBV10-3 with TRBJ1-2; the match to TRBD1 covers 7 bases. With 0 bases clipped from V and 4 bases from J, the junction kept 5 bases outside the gene matches. Germline V gene sequence: CDR1 ENHRY, CDR2 SYGVKD. The CDR3 consists of 15 residues.

The CDR3 DNA is TGTGCCAGCTCACCACCGAACACAGATACGCAGTATTTT. Protein product: CASSPPNTDTQYF. This rearrangement joins TRBV18 to TRBJ2-3; D gene uncertain. This CDR3 is built from 13 residues. Trimming took 0 bases from V and 2 from J, leaving 3 bases between them. Germline V gene data show CDR1 as KGHSH and CDR2 as LQKENI. Based on the CDR3 plus reference TRBV18 and TRBJ2-3, the full variable domain is NAGVMQNPRHLVRRRGQEARLRCSPMKGHSHVYWYRQLPEEGLKFMVYLQKENIIDESGMPKERFSAEFPKEGPSILRIQQVVRGDSAAYFCASSPPNTDTQYFGPGTRLTVL.

The CDR3 nucleotides are TGTGCCTGGACAGGCGGGGCAAGGGCAGATACGCAGTATTTT. It translates to CAWTGGARADTQYF. The rearrangement uses TRBV30 and TRBJ2-3; maybe TRBD2 (6 bases). The ends were cut back, 4 bases at V and 4 bases at J, with 15 bases in the middle. The CDR3 covers 14 residues. Germline assignment: CDR1 GTSNPN and CDR2 SVGIG (reference sequence).

This clone has only a few counts. The chain recombines TRBV11-2 with TRBJ2-7; the D gene could be TRBD1 or TRBD2 (5 bases each). Germline V gene sequence: CDR1 SGHAT, CDR2 FQNNGV. Trimming pared 1 base from V and 5 bases from J, leaving 12 bases between. The CDR3 totals 14 residues. CDR3 nucleotide sequence: TGTGCCAGCAGCTTAGTTGGGGGTTCGGACGAGCAGTACTTC. Translating it yields CASSLVGGSDEQYF.

This clone was seen only a few times. The gene calls are TRBV10-3 and TRBJ2-1; 12 nucleotides agree with TRBD2. The germline V gene encodes CDR1 ENHRY and CDR2 SYGVKD. This CDR3 region has 16 residues. With 6 bases clipped from V and 6 bases from J, the junction kept 9 bases outside the gene matches. The CDR3 region has the DNA TGTGCCATCAGCGGCTGGCTAGCGGGGGGGGGCAATGAGCAGTTCTTC. Its protein product is CAISGWLAGGGNEQFF.

This clone showed up just once. The gene calls are TRBV5-1 and TRBJ1-2, with TRBD1 as a possible D gene (5 bases). Looked up from germline, CDR1 is SGHRS and CDR2 is YFSETQ. Deletions cut 4 bases from V and 0 bases from J, with 10 bases between. The CDR3 is 14 residues long. DNA of the CDR3: TGCGCCAGCAGCACCGGGACCGCTAACTATGGCTACACCTTC. This translates into CASSTGTANYGYTF.